This T cell receptor (beta chain) was observed in a study of Graves' ophthalmopathy and Graves' hyperthyroidism. Findings and caveats of the study: Using 13 signatures, a model distinguished ophthalmopathy from stable hyperthyroidism, reaching about 85% sensitivity and 80% to 83% specificity. Forecasting of ophthalmopathy progression by the model achieved almost 71% sensitivity and approximately 72% specificity.

Using RNA transcripts, the TCR beta CDR3 regions were amplified. RT-PCR in the first round used HTBI primers; a second-round multiplex PCR followed. TCRdb re-called the multiplex PCR reads through MiXCR, storing one row per CDR3 protein. The table includes 300,000 or so distinct CDR3 sequences, 17% detected once. This clonotype was seen ten or more times. What it binds is not known. The CDR3 sequence is 14 residues long. CDR1 and CDR2 from the germline V gene are GTSNPN and SVGIG (reference sequence). With 0 bases clipped from V and 6 bases from J, the junction kept 7 bases outside the gene matches. Exclusion covered patients with other autoimmune diseases or uncontrolled infections (as well as pregnancy or lactation). It was on clinical symptoms, serum thyroxine, TRAb, thyroid ultrasound and orbital computed tomography that diagnosis relied.

Material: peripheral blood. The chain combines TRBV30 with TRBJ1-2, with TRBD1 identical over 7 bases. The source of this sequence is an adult man with Graves' ophthalmopathy. DNA for the CDR3: TGTGCCTGGAGTGTACTGTCAGGGGGGGATGGCTACACCTTC. It specifies CAWSVLSGGDGYTF.